The 18 T cell receptor beta chains presented below share a single source sample, sequenced in a study of vaccination effects on CD4 cells after COVID-19. CD4+ T cells specific for antigen were expanded with viral peptide pools by the ViraFEST assay before sequencing. Around day 10 of culture, CD4+ T cells were separated out. Data came from immunoSEQ multiplex PCR; TCRdb stores just in-frame clones and leaves some out. The profile shows 50,000 to 65,000 clones, approximately 79% of them singletons. For these receptors, no antigen is known. The sample here was CD4+ T cells from PBMCs cultured with HCoV-229E spike peptides, taken before COVID-19 vaccination. The receptors shown here come from a human donor who received a COVID-19 vaccine.

This chain joins TRBV28 and TRBJ1-1; tentatively, D is TRBD1 (5 bases). CDR1 MDHEN and CDR2 SYDVKM come from the germline V gene. The CDR3 extends over 14 amino acids. The germline V and J ends were trimmed by 3 bases and 1 base, with 9 bases remaining between them. The CDR3 region is CASSLIGGNTEAFF. Written as DNA, the CDR3 is TGTGCCAGCAGTTTGATTGGGGGGAACACTGAAGCTTTCTTT.

For this clone: The CDR3 ends on some other residue instead of the conserved phenylalanine or tryptophan, so this is likely a read error. The DNA is left out, because the CDR3 cannot be placed on it with certainty; the CDR3 is given as TCRdb lists it. V is TRBV24-1 and J is TRBJ2-4; whether TRBD2, the table's D call, matches the DNA was not checked. The CDR3 spans 13 residues, counting both ends. CDR1 and CDR2 (germline): KGHDR, SFDVKD. CDR3 region: CATSDLKAGLAVI.

The chain is built from TRBV5-1 and TRBJ1-2; tentatively, D is TRBD1 (5 bases). Germline assignment: CDR1 SGHRS and CDR2 YFSETQ. Trimming removed 1 base from V and 8 bases from J, with 18 bases in between. This CDR3 has 15 residues. Here the CDR3 reads CASSLTPGTLVGYTF. The DNA for the CDR3 is TGCGCCAGCAGCTTGACTCCCGGGACGCTAGTCGGCTACACCTTC.

The sample holds one count of this clone. This sequence joins TRBV6-5 and TRBJ2-1; no clear D gene. The germline V and J ends were trimmed by 6 bases and 1 base, with 13 bases remaining between them. Germline CDR1 and CDR2: MNHEY and SVGAGI. The CDR3 loop spans 15 amino acids. This CDR3 is CASSSTRASYNEQFF. The DNA for the CDR3 is TGTGCCAGCAGCTCCACCCGGGCGTCCTACAATGAGCAGTTCTTC.

This chain uses TRBV11-2 with TRBJ2-1; TRBD1 might be the D (6 bases). Germline V gives CDR1 SGHAT, CDR2 FQNNGV. This CDR3 region has 12 residues. V lost 5 bases and J lost 6, with 8 bases in between. CDR3: CASSVQGNEQFF. CDR3 in DNA: TGTGCCAGCAGCGTACAGGGCAATGAGCAGTTCTTC.

This clone appeared a single time. The V call is TRBV7-2, the J call TRBJ2-1; 8 bases align to TRBD1. This CDR3 comprises 16 residues. J gave up 9 bases and V 3 bases, and 13 bases lay outside the gene matches. In germline, CDR1 is SGHTA, CDR2 FQGNSA. The CDR3 DNA reads TGTGCCAGCAGCTTCCGGGACAGGCCGATTTCGGTTGAGCAGTTCTTC. As protein: CASSFRDRPISVEQFF. Drawing the rest from reference TRBV7-2 and TRBJ2-1, the complete variable domain is GAGVSQSPSNKVTEKGKDVELRCDPISGHTALYWYRQSLGQGLEFLIYFQGNSAPDKSGLPSDRFSAERTGGSVSTLTIQRTQQEDSAVYLCASSFRDRPISVEQFFGPGTRLTVL.

J is TRBJ1-2 and V is TRBV5-1, with TRBD1 as a possible D gene (6 bases). Germline values: CDR1 SGHRS, CDR2 YFSETQ. The CDR3 contains 14 residues. Trimming left V 4 bases short and J 7 bases short, with 17 bases between. In nucleotides, the CDR3 is TGCGCCAGCAGCCCTAAAGGGGGTCGGGGTGGCTACACCTTC. Translation gives CASSPKGGRGGYTF.

CDR3 coding DNA: TGTGCCAGTAAACCTGTTGGGGGGACAGGGTTTTCACCCCTCCACTTT. Its translation: CASKPVGGTGFSPLHF. V is TRBV3-1 (or the pseudogene TRBV3-2) and J is TRBJ1-6; 9 bases agree with TRBD1. The CDR3 covers 16 residues. J gave up 9 bases and V 9 bases, and 15 bases lay outside the gene matches. CDR1 is LGHDT and CDR2 is YNNKEL in the germline V gene (reference sequence).

The chain carries TRBV13 and TRBJ1-2; D not certain. The germline V gene encodes CDR1 PRHDT and CDR2 FYEKMQ (reference sequence). This CDR3 spans 19 amino acids. V lost 6 bases and J 0 bases, leaving 26 bases between the germline ends. The CDR3: CASSFAQDFIVLANYGYTF. In DNA, the CDR3 is TGTGCCAGCAGTTTCGCCCAGGACTTCATTGTTTTAGCTAACTATGGCTACACCTTC.

The chain joins TRBV5-1 to TRBJ1-1, with a possible D match to TRBD1 (5 bases). The CDR3 covers 14 residues. In germline, CDR1 is SGHRS, CDR2 YFSETQ. V lost 2 bases and J 4 bases, leaving 12 bases between the germline ends. The CDR3 loop is CASSFGGEGTEAFF. For the CDR3, the DNA is TGCGCCAGCAGCTTCGGAGGGGAGGGCACTGAAGCTTTCTTT.

The rearrangement links TRBV27 to TRBJ2-1; the D is unclear. V gave up 5 bases and J gave up 3 bases, with 20 bases separating them. This CDR3 contains 17 residues. CDR1 is MNHEY, CDR2 SMNVEV, per germline (reference sequence). The CDR3 region has the DNA TGTGCCAGCAGTCCCTACGATTCTGCAGGCGTCTACAATGAGCAGTTCTTC. Encoded protein: CASSPYDSAGVYNEQFF.

The table lists this clone with a few counts. This chain joins TRBV4-3 and TRBJ1-4; D not certain. With 0 bases removed from V and 6 bases from J, the gap between germline ends came to 14 bases. Germline-derived CDR1 and CDR2 are LGHNA and YSLEER. This CDR3 is built from 16 residues. The CDR3 DNA reads TGCGCCAGCAGCCAAGATTTCGGGGTAGGTGATGAAAAACTGTTTTTT. Translation: CASSQDFGVGDEKLFF.

This chain uses TRBV5-1 with TRBJ2-2; TRBD1 matches 7 bases. CDR1 and CDR2 from the germline V gene are SGHRS and YFSETQ. The CDR3 runs to 17 residues. V was clipped by 0 bases and J by 6 bases; unmatched bases: 11. The CDR3 sequence: CASSLARGQGVSGELFF. DNA for the CDR3: TGCGCCAGCAGCTTGGCCCGCGGGCAGGGGGTCTCCGGGGAGCTGTTTTTT.

The V gene is TRBV6-2 or TRBV6-3, the J gene TRBJ1-5, with D unresolved. The V and J ends lost 2 bases and 5 bases respectively, with 7 bases between them. The germline V gene encodes CDR1 MNHEY and CDR2 SVGEGT. The CDR3 extends over 13 amino acids. The CDR3 sequence: CASSYLGHQPQHF. In nucleotides, the CDR3 is TGTGCCAGCAGTTACCTAGGGCATCAGCCCCAGCATTTT.

This rearrangement joins TRBV7-2 to TRBJ1-2, with no clear D. This CDR3 has 14 amino acids. CDR1 and CDR2 from the germline V gene are SGHTA and FQGNSA. V lost 5 bases and J 4 bases, leaving 14 bases between the germline ends. The DNA of the CDR3 is TGTGCCAGCAGCCAAGGGAGGACGGCCTATGGCTACACCTTC. It specifies CASSQGRTAYGYTF.

V gene TRBV27 combines with J gene TRBJ2-3; 7 positions match TRBD1. After removal of 6 bases from V and 0 bases from J, the junction contained 9 bases not matched to a gene. The CDR3 has 16 amino acids. The germline V gene encodes CDR1 MNHEY and CDR2 SMNVEV (reference sequence). The CDR3 DNA is TGTGCCAGCAGCAGATCTAGGGGGCCTAGCACAGATACGCAGTATTTT. It is translated as CASSRSRGPSTDTQYF.

V is TRBV11-2 and J is TRBJ1-3; TRBD1 matches at 8 bases. The V and J ends lost 1 base and 0 bases, in that order; junction bases with no gene match: 2. This CDR3 has 16 residues. Germline lookup yields CDR1 SGHAT and CDR2 FQNNGV. Here the CDR3 reads CASSLVRGPSGNTIYF. CDR3 sequence (DNA): TGTGCCAGCAGCTTAGTCAGGGGGCCCTCTGGAAACACCATATATTTT.

The rearrangement links TRBV14 to TRBJ2-5, with 7 bases that match TRBD1. Per germline, CDR1 SGHDN and CDR2 FVKESK. Losses at the gene ends were 4 bases for V and 1 base for J; bases not matched to a gene: 3. The CDR3 runs to 14 residues. The CDR3 loop is CASSRGQLQETQYF. The CDR3 nucleotides read TGTGCCAGCAGCCGGGGACAGCTCCAAGAGACCCAGTACTTC.